This T cell receptor beta chain was sequenced in a study of post-analysis software for immune sequencing data. Study-wide context: Progressive-relapsing, secondary progressive and relapsing-remitting multiple sclerosis were among the disease courses included. Study-wide findings and caveats: Batch-mates among the samples co-clustered strongly by F measure. Controls showed lower frequencies than patients for five or six TRBV segments, and TRBV5-6, TRBV5-1 and TRBV20-1 were among these. Comparison with controls showed significantly lower normalized Chao1 diversity in multiple sclerosis patients.

There are 15 residues in the CDR3. Trimming at V came to 6 bases and at J to 6 bases, leaving 8 bases not matched to a gene. Germline V gene lookup returns CDR1 SGHAT and CDR2 FQNNGV. Turning to this clonotype: What it binds is unknown.

Carried by the TCR beta cDNA libraries were unique molecular identifiers. T cells numbering roughly 0.9 to 10 million yielded cDNA molecules that totaled approximately 500,000. TCRdb re-called the PCR reads through MiXCR, storing one row per CDR3 protein. This sample carries 800,000 to 950,000 distinct CDR3 sequences, roughly half of them seen once, and the ten largest clones take about 4.8%. V and J are TRBV11-2 and TRBJ2-3; 11 bases are a match to TRBD2. The sample taken for sequencing was blood. The sequence derives from a girl aged 5-17 years with multiple sclerosis. The CDR3 loop reads CASSWASGGFDTQYF. Written as DNA, the CDR3 is TGTGCCAGCAGTTGGGCTAGCGGGGGGTTTGATACGCAGTATTTT.